This T cell receptor (beta chain) is drawn from a study of glioma-infiltrating T cells after dendritic cell vaccination. Whole-study context: Patients had newly diagnosed or recurrent glioblastoma and received dendritic cell vaccines. At biweekly intervals, patients got three intradermal dendritic cell vaccine injections.

Primers: 60 V beta forward and 13 J beta reverse. TCRdb's copy holds only in-frame clones and misses some; the assay was immunoSEQ multiplex PCR. The sample has about 90,000 clones, around four fifths seen once. Time point indicated: after dendritic cell vaccination, including at tumor progression/relapse. Deletions cut 8 bases from V and 4 bases from J, with 12 bases between. CDR3 length: 11 amino acids. Germline lookup yields CDR1 GTSNPN and CDR2 SVGIG (reference sequence). This TCR came from a human donor with glioblastoma. The chain employs TRBV30 and TRBJ2-7, with D possibly being TRBD2 (5 bases). The sequenced sample was blood, obtained after dendritic cell vaccination. CDR3 DNA sequence: TGTGCCGGAGGTAGCGAGTACGAGCAGTACTTC. Translation gives CAGGSEYEQYF.